Listed here are 32 T cell receptor beta chains from one sample, sequenced in a study of cytomegalovirus exposure and HLA in healthy donors. Use of 60 Vbeta and 13 Jbeta primers characterized the PCR. The table came from immunoSEQ multiplex PCR; TCRdb's copy has only in-frame clones and leaves some out. The sample contains some 130,000 clones, around 63% of which appear only once. Sample: PBMCs. The receptor set was obtained from a human donor in good health.

The V and J genes are TRBV6-1 and TRBJ1-5, with a weak D call TRBD1 (6 bases). The CDR3 is 14 amino acids. Trimming removed 4 bases at V and 6 bases at J, with 13 bases between. Germline CDR1 MNHNS, CDR2 SASEGT. The CDR3 loop is CASSVDRLGQPQHF. Written as DNA, the CDR3 is TGTGCCAGCAGTGTCGACAGGCTAGGTCAGCCCCAGCATTTT.

This clone showed up just once. The chain is built from TRBV7-2 and TRBJ2-7, with TRBD2 identical over 8 bases. Germline trimming cut 1 base from V and 3 bases from J; bases unmatched to any gene: 5. Germline CDR1 is SGHTA and CDR2 is FQGNSA. The CDR3 extends over 15 amino acids. The chain's CDR3 is CASSLEAGGLYEQYF. DNA for the CDR3: TGTGCCAGCAGCTTAGAGGCGGGAGGACTCTACGAGCAGTACTTC.

The rearrangement uses TRBV4-2 and TRBJ1-6; a possible D gene is TRBD1 (6 bases). CDR3 length: 16 residues. The V gene lost 4 bases and the J gene lost 9 bases, with 19 bases spanning the gap. CDR1 LGHNA and CDR2 YNFKEQ come from the germline V gene. CDR3 coding DNA: TGTGCCAGCAGCCCCAAGATGGGCAGGGGCGCTTCACCCCTCCACTTT. It yields the protein CASSPKMGRGASPLHF.

Relative to its sample, this clone is medium-sized (0.01 to 0.1%). The rearrangement uses TRBV7-9 and TRBJ2-1, with D perhaps matching TRBD2 (6 bases). V was shortened by 5 bases and J by 0 bases, with 11 bases between the two germline ends. CDR3 length: 15 amino acids. The V gene's germline CDR1 is SEHNR and CDR2 FQNEAQ (reference sequence). CDR3 nucleotide sequence: TGTGCCAGCAGCCTTGGGGAGGTCTCCTACAATGAGCAGTTCTTC. Its protein product is CASSLGEVSYNEQFF.

This clone was detected only once. V and J are TRBV19 and TRBJ2-2, with a tentative D call TRBD1 (5 bases). Germline V gives CDR1 LNHDA, CDR2 SQIVND (reference sequence). The CDR3 runs to 14 residues. Trimming left V 7 bases short and J 1 base short, with 10 bases between. The CDR3 bases are TGTGCCAGTACCCCGACAGAGAACACCGGGGAGCTGTTTTTT. Protein sequence: CASTPTENTGELFF.

This clone was observed a few times. The J gene is TRBJ1-4, the V gene TRBV6-5; possible D gene TRBD1, 6 bases. Germline CDR1 is MNHEY and CDR2 is SVGAGI. V lost 6 bases, J lost 7 bases, and 18 bases lay in between. The CDR3 runs 15 residues. The CDR3 coding sequence is TGTGCCAGCAGGGAGGGGGGGCAGGGCGGTGAAAAACTGTTTTTT. Translating gives CASREGGQGGEKLFF.

V is TRBV18 and J is TRBJ2-3; 10 nucleotides align to TRBD2. CDR1 is KGHSH, CDR2 LQKENI, per germline. This CDR3 region has 16 residues. The V gene end was trimmed by 1 base and the J gene end by 6 bases; junction bases not matched to a gene: 7. In DNA, the CDR3 is TGTGCCAGCTCACCACGGGTCGGGACTAGCGCTGATACGCAGTATTTT. This gives the protein CASSPRVGTSADTQYF.

This clone was found a few times. This chain uses TRBV11-3 with TRBJ2-1; 10 nucleotides match TRBD2. Germline-derived CDR1 and CDR2 are SGHNT and YENEEA. The ends lost 6 bases at V and 4 bases at J; junction bases unmatched: 6. CDR3 length: 15 amino acids. The CDR3 reads CASRPPAGGYNEQFF. CDR3 nucleotide sequence: TGTGCCAGCAGACCACCAGCGGGAGGGTACAATGAGCAGTTCTTC.

This sequence joins TRBV21-1 and TRBJ2-3; the table gives TRBD2 as D, unverified against the DNA. TRBV21-1 is a known pseudogene. The CDR3 consists of 19 residues. CDR3 sequence: CASSKAFTKFRTSWYTQYF. CDR3 bases: TGTGCCAGCAGCAAAGCGTTTACCAAATTCCGTACTAGCTGGTATACGCAGTATTTT.

This sequence joins TRBV9 and TRBJ2-1, with a tentative D call TRBD2 (5 bases). Per germline, CDR1 SGDLS and CDR2 YYNGEE. V shed 0 bases and J shed 5 bases, with 9 bases lying between them. CDR3 length: 14 residues. The CDR3 reads CASSVDSADNEQFF. The CDR3 nucleotides read TGTGCCAGCAGCGTAGATTCAGCGGACAATGAGCAGTTCTTC.

This chain joins TRBV5-4 and TRBJ2-7; TRBD2 matches at 13 bases. Trimming took 1 base from V and 3 from J; bases not matched to a gene: 4. The CDR3 spans 16 residues. The germline gives CDR1 SGHNT, CDR2 YYREEE (reference sequence). The CDR3 region has the DNA TGTGCCAGCAGCTTGATCTGGACTAGCGGGAGCTACGAGCAGTACTTC. This gives the protein CASSLIWTSGSYEQYF.

The rearrangement joins TRBV5-8 to TRBJ1-1, with a possible D match to TRBD1 (5 bases). V lost 0 bases and J lost 3, with 21 bases in between. Germline assignment: CDR1 SGHTS and CDR2 YDEGEE. The CDR3 runs to 18 residues. CDR3 nucleotides: TGTGCCAGCAGCTTGGTATCGTGGCGGGGGGGGAGTGACACTGAAGCTTTCTTT. Its protein product is CASSLVSWRGGSDTEAFF.

The chain joins TRBV11-2 to TRBJ2-1; D might be TRBD2 (6 bases). CDR1 SGHAT and CDR2 FQNNGV come from the germline V gene. This CDR3 is built from 19 residues. V gave up 2 bases and J gave up 5 bases, with 25 bases separating them. The CDR3 region is CASSLTPPGLRTAHNEQFF. As DNA, the CDR3 is TGTGCCAGCAGCTTAACCCCACCGGGACTCCGTACGGCTCACAATGAGCAGTTCTTC.

The chain carries TRBV27 and TRBJ1-5, with D possibly being TRBD1 (6 bases). The germline gives CDR1 MNHEY, CDR2 SMNVEV (reference sequence). Trimming took 5 bases from V and 3 from J, leaving 11 bases between them. CDR3 length: 14 residues. The CDR3 reads CASSLGQINQPQHF. CDR3 nucleotides: TGTGCCAGCAGTCTTGGACAGATCAATCAGCCCCAGCATTTT.

The chain combines TRBV28 with TRBJ2-7; TRBD1 might be the D (5 bases). Trimming removed 1 base from V and 2 bases from J, with 12 bases in between. Germline V gives CDR1 MDHEN, CDR2 SYDVKM. This CDR3 spans 15 amino acids. This CDR3 is CASSLYQGTPYEQYF. The CDR3 region has the DNA TGTGCCAGCAGTTTATACCAGGGTACCCCCTACGAGCAGTACTTC.

Written as DNA, the CDR3 is TGTGCCAGCTCACCACCGTCCGGCAGGGGGAGTGAGACCCAGTACTTC. Its protein is CASSPPSGRGSETQYF. This chain uses TRBV18 with TRBJ2-5, with 7 bases fitting TRBD1. The V segment lost 0 bases and the J segment 5 bases; nucleotides outside the gene matches: 9. CDR3 length: 16 residues. Germline CDR1 is KGHSH and CDR2 is LQKENI.

This CDR3 is CASSEWWTATDTQYF. The CDR3 coding sequence is TGTGCCAGCAGTGAATGGTGGACAGCCACAGATACGCAGTATTTT. The chain couples TRBV25-1 to TRBJ2-3; tentatively, D is TRBD1 (6 bases). The CDR3 is 15 residues long. Germline V gene sequence: CDR1 MGHDK, CDR2 SYGVNS. With 1 base removed from V and 2 bases from J, the gap between germline ends came to 10 bases.

The chain combines TRBV28 with TRBJ2-2; a possible D gene is TRBD1 (6 bases). Germline V gene data show CDR1 as MDHEN and CDR2 as SYDVKM. This CDR3 contains 13 residues. Trimming removed 11 bases at V and 3 bases at J, with 13 bases between. The DNA of the CDR3 is TGTGCCGGGGGACAACGGGACACCGGGGAGCTGTTTTTT. This gives the protein CAGGQRDTGELFF.

Only a few counts were recorded for this clone. The gene calls are TRBV18 and TRBJ2-7, with D perhaps TRBD2 (7 bases). The CDR3 runs to 14 residues. Trimming pared 2 bases from V and 5 bases from J, leaving 13 bases between. Germline CDR1 reads KGHSH; CDR2 reads LQKENI. The CDR3 protein is CASSPGRGEDEQYF. In DNA form, the CDR3 reads TGTGCCAGCTCACCAGGGAGGGGGGAGGACGAGCAGTACTTC.

This clone has a handful of counts. The chain carries TRBV28 and TRBJ1-2; D remains ambiguous. The CDR3 consists of 17 residues. CDR1 and CDR2 (germline): MDHEN, SYDVKM. Trimming shortened V by 1 base and J by 0 bases, and 15 bases separated the two germline ends. This CDR3 reads CASSLSSWKLANYGYTF. The CDR3 DNA sequence: TGTGCCAGCAGTTTATCTTCCTGGAAGCTAGCTAACTATGGCTACACCTTC.

The sample holds a few counts of this clone. As DNA, the CDR3 is TGTGCCAGCAGCTTAGCGGGGACTAGCGGTGAGCAGTTCTTC. Protein product: CASSLAGTSGEQFF. The V and J genes are TRBV7-9 and TRBJ2-1, with TRBD2 matching over 11 bases. This CDR3 contains 14 residues. The V segment lost 0 bases and the J segment 9 bases; nucleotides outside the gene matches: 1. Germline CDR1 is SEHNR and CDR2 is FQNEAQ (reference sequence).

This clone was found once. J is TRBJ1-4 and V is TRBV18; the match to TRBD1 covers 7 bases. Germline V CDR1 and CDR2: KGHSH, LQKENI. V shed 8 bases and J 5 bases; nucleotides not matched to a gene: 5. This CDR3 is 13 amino acids long. DNA for the CDR3: TGTGCCAGCCTGGGACAGCTAAATGAAAAACTGTTTTTT. It encodes CASLGQLNEKLFF.

This rearrangement joins TRBV27 to TRBJ1-1; the D gene is possibly TRBD1 (6 bases). The CDR3 runs 14 residues. Trimming removed 3 bases from V and 5 bases from J, with 13 bases in between. Germline V CDR1 and CDR2: MNHEY, SMNVEV (reference sequence). Written as DNA, the CDR3 is TGTGCCAGCAGTTTTGTCGGGGGGCTTACTGAAGCTTTCTTT. Protein sequence: CASSFVGGLTEAFF.

The chain links TRBV18 to TRBJ1-5; D is possibly TRBD1 (5 bases). Germline-derived CDR1 and CDR2 are KGHSH and LQKENI. This CDR3 has 13 residues. V shed 3 bases and J shed 6 bases, with 9 bases lying between them. CDR3 DNA sequence: TGTGCCAGCTCACCTAGCCAGGGTCAGCCCCAGCATTTT. This sequence encodes CASSPSQGQPQHF.

The chain recombines TRBV4-2 with TRBJ2-7; 15 bases map to TRBD2. Germline V CDR1 and CDR2: LGHNA, YNFKEQ. This CDR3 is built from 17 residues. Trimming cost V 4 bases and J 2 bases; bases outside gene matches: 6. CDR3 coding DNA: TGTGCCAGCAGCCCAGGACTAGCGGGAGGGTCGGCCTACGAGCAGTACTTC. Amino acids: CASSPGLAGGSAYEQYF.

This sequence joins TRBV4-1 and TRBJ2-3, with D unresolved. Germline lookup yields CDR1 MGHRA and CDR2 YSYEKL. This CDR3 spans 13 amino acids. The V end was cut by 3 bases, the J end by 6 bases, with 10 bases between. CDR3 sequence: CASSQPVGDTQYF. The CDR3 DNA follows: TGCGCCAGCAGCCAGCCCGTCGGGGATACGCAGTATTTT.

A note on this clone: At one end, the junction sequence differs from germline, possibly due to a read error. The sample contains more than one DNA sequence encoding this CDR3. The V gene is TRBV9, the J gene TRBJ2-6, with D possibly matching TRBD1 (6 bases). There are 15 residues in the CDR3. Germline values: CDR1 SGDLS, CDR2 YYNGEE. As DNA, the CDR3 is TGTGCCAGCAGCGTAGCAGGGGCTGGGGCCAACGTGCTGACTTTC. This codes for CASSVAGAGANVLTF.

The chain employs TRBV7-2 and TRBJ2-1; no clear D. CDR3 length: 13 residues. From germline, CDR1 is SGHTA and CDR2 FQGNSA. V was shortened by 2 bases and J by 3 bases, with 5 bases between the two germline ends. The CDR3: CASSLSDYNEQFF. In DNA form, the CDR3 reads TGTGCCAGCAGCTTATCAGACTACAATGAGCAGTTCTTC.

The chain links TRBV9 to TRBJ1-1; unclear D gene. Germline CDR1 and CDR2: SGDLS and YYNGEE. This CDR3 has 16 residues. V was cut by 3 bases and J by 1 base, with 16 bases left in between. The CDR3 DNA is TGTGCCAGCAGCGCGCCCCAGGAAACCGGGAACACTGAAGCTTTCTTT. Translating it yields CASSAPQETGNTEAFF.

This chain links TRBV11-2 with TRBJ1-1; no definite D call. This CDR3 is built from 16 residues. The V gene's germline CDR1 is SGHAT and CDR2 FQNNGV. V was cut by 0 bases and J by 0 bases, with 11 bases left in between. Written as DNA, the CDR3 is TGTGCCAGCAGCTTAGATCGCCCAGATTTGAACACTGAAGCTTTCTTT. Its protein is CASSLDRPDLNTEAFF.

The chain employs TRBV5-4 and TRBJ2-7; possible D gene TRBD2, 6 bases. The CDR3 contains 14 residues. The V and J ends lost 0 bases and 4 bases respectively, with 11 bases between them. CDR1 and CDR2 (germline): SGHNT, YYREEE (reference sequence). The CDR3 is CASSLAGTPYEQYF. The CDR3 DNA is TGTGCCAGCAGCTTGGCCGGGACTCCATACGAGCAGTACTTC. Full variable domain (rest looked up from reference TRBV5-4 and TRBJ2-7): ETGVTQSPTHLIKTRGQQVTLRCSSQSGHNTVSWYQQALGQGPQFIFQYYREEENGRGNFPPRFSGLQFPNYSSELNVNALELDDSALYLCASSLAGTPYEQYFGPGTRLTVT.

This clone was seen more than once but under ten times. The CDR3 DNA reads TGTGCCAGCAGCTACGGACAAACTAGCACAGATACGCAGTATTTT. Its protein is CASSYGQTSTDTQYF. The chain links TRBV9 to TRBJ2-3; perhaps TRBD1 as D (5 bases). Germline assignment: CDR1 SGDLS and CDR2 YYNGEE. The CDR3 is 15 residues long. V was cut by 4 bases and J by 0 bases, with 12 bases left in between.